This T cell receptor (beta chain) emerged from a study of OX40 agonist ivuxolimab in advanced cancers. On the study more broadly: Across the patients, intravenous ivuxolimab was delivered every 2 weeks at 0.01 to 10 mg/kg. Study observations and caveats: Expanded clones were, on average, more numerous among CD8+ T cells than CD4+.

TCRdb keeps only in-frame clones here, not all; method: immunoSEQ multiplex PCR. The data hold some 15,000 clones, with more than 85% observed a single time. In the case of this clone: The antigen is undetermined.

The CDR3 covers 14 residues. Germline V gene sequence: CDR1 PRHDT, CDR2 FYEKMQ (reference sequence). The ends lost 5 bases at V and 7 bases at J; junction bases unmatched: 8. The chain links TRBV13 to TRBJ2-1; TRBD2 aligns across 7 bases. The TCR comes from an adult with an advanced solid tumor such as melanoma, head and neck, liver or kidney cancer. The source was CD4+ or CD8+ T cells sorted from blood, collected in a trial of the OX40 agonist ivuxolimab. CDR3 sequence (DNA): TGTGCCAGCAGCCTCGGACTAGTCAGGAATGAGCAGTTCTTC. It yields the protein CASSLGLVRNEQFF. The full variable domain, its missing parts supplied by reference TRBV13 and TRBJ2-1, is AAGVIQSPRHLIKEKRETATLKCYPIPRHDTVYWYQQGPGQDPQFLISFYEKMQSDKGSIPDRFSAQQFSDYHSELNMSSLELGDSALYFCASSLGLVRNEQFFGPGTRLTVL.